The clone carrying this T cell receptor (beta chain) occurred a few times. Its antigen is unidentified. Researchers ran the PCR with 60 Vbeta and 13 Jbeta primers. The protocol was immunoSEQ multiplex PCR, while the TCRdb copy is restricted to in-frame clones and leaves out a portion. This table holds approximately 120,000 clones, 60% to 85% found once. These data are taken from a study of cytomegalovirus exposure and HLA in healthy donors. Study-wide results and limits: Associated with HLA alleles at 0.05 false discovery rate in a later analysis were over 15,000 TCR beta sequences.

Germline CDR1 MNHNS, CDR2 SASEGT. Trimming left V 2 bases short and J 2 bases short, with 17 bases between. The CDR3 contains 17 residues. Sequencing was carried out using PBMCs. V and J are TRBV6-1 and TRBJ2-3, with TRBD2 as a possible D gene (6 bases). The TCR sequence derives from a man aged 25 to 40 in good health and CMV-seronegative. The CDR3 bases are TGTGCCAGCAGTGAAAGGAGGGCCAGACCTTACACAGATACGCAGTATTTT. It specifies CASSERRARPYTDTQYF.